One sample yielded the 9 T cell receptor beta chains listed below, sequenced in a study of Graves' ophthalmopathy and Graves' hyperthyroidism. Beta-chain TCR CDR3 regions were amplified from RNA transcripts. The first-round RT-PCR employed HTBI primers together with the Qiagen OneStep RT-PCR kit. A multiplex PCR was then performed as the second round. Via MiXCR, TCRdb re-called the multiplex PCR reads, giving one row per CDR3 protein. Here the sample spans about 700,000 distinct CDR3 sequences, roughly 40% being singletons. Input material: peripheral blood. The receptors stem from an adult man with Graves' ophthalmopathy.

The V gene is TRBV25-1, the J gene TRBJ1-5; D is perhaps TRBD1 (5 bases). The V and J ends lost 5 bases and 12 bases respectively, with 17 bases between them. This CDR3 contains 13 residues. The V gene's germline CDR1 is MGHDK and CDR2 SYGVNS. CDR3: CASSLGQLRVQHF. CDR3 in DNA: TGTGCCAGCAGTTTGGGGCAGCTCCGCGTCCAGCATTTT.

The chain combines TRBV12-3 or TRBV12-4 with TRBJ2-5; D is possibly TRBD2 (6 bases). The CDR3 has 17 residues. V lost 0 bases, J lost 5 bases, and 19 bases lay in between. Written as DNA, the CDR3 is TGTGCCAGCAGTTTAGCGGTAGCGGAGGCCGGGGAGGAGACCCAGTACTTC. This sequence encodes CASSLAVAEAGEETQYF.

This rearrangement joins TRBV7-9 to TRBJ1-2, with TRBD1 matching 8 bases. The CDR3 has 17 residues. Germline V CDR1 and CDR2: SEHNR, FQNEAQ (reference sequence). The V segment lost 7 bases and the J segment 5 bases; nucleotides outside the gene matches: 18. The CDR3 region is CASKVGAGGSQRYGYTF. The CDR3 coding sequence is TGTGCCAGCAAAGTCGGGGCAGGGGGCTCCCAGCGGTATGGCTACACCTTC.

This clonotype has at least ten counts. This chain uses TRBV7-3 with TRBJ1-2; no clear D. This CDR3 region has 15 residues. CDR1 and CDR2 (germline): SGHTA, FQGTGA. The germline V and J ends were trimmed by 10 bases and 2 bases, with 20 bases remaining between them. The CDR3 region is CATASDGNVNYGYTF. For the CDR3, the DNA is TGTGCCACAGCGTCGGACGGAAACGTAAACTATGGCTACACCTTC.

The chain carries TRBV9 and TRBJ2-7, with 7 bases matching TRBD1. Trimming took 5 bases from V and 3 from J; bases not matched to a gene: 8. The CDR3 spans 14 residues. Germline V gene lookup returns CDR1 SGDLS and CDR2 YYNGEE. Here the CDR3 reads CASRSRDRGYEQYF. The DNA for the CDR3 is TGTGCCAGCAGGTCCCGGGACAGAGGCTACGAGCAGTACTTC.

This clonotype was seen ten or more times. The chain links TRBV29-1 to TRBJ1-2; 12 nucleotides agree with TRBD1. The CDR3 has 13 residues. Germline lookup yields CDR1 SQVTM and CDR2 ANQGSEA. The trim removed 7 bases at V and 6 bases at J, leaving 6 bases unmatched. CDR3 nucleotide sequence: TGCAGCGCCGCCCGGGACAGGGGGCATGGCTACACCTTC. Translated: CSAARDRGHGYTF. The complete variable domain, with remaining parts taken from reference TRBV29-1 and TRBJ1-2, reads SAVISQKPSRDICQRGTSLTIQCQVDSQVTMMFWYRQQPGQSLTLIATANQGSEATYESGFVIDKFPISRPNLTFSTLTVSNMSPEDSSIYLCSAARDRGHGYTFGSGTRLTVV.

The CDR3 nucleotides are TGTGCCAGCAGCCAAGTAAATCAGGGCTTAAGTGGCTACACCTTC. This codes for CASSQVNQGLSGYTF. The chain links TRBV14 to TRBJ1-2, with D maybe TRBD1 (5 bases). With 1 base removed from V and 7 bases from J, the gap between germline ends came to 16 bases. The germline V gene has CDR1 SGHDN and CDR2 FVKESK. The CDR3 runs 15 residues.

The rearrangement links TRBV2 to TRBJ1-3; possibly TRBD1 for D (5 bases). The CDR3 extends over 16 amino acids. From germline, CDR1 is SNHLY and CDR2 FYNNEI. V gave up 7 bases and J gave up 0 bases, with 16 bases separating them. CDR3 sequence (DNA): TGTGCCAGCACTGAGGGAGACAGTGGCTCTGGAAACACCATATATTTT. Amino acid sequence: CASTEGDSGSGNTIYF.

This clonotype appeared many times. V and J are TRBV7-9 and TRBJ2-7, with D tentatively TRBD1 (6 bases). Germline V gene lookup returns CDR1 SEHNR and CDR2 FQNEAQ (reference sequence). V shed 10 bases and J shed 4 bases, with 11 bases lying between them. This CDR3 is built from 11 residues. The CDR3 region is CATRGEYEQYF. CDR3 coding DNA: TGTGCCACCAGGGGTGAATACGAGCAGTACTTC.